This T cell receptor (beta chain) was sequenced in a study of blood T cells in healthy people across ages. Sample-barcoded 5' priming and a J-beta primer mix drove a second PCR of roughly 6 to 12 cycles. TCRdb reprocessed the 5' RACE reads via MiXCR and lists one record per CDR3 protein. The table shows about 1.6 million distinct CDR3 sequences, with 34% occurring only once. Trimming removed 3 bases from V and 0 bases from J; junction bases left unmatched: 6. This CDR3 spans 15 amino acids. In germline, CDR1 is SGDLS, CDR2 YYNGEE. The V gene is TRBV9, the J gene TRBJ2-7, with 7 bases identical to TRBD1. The receptor was derived from a woman between 25 and 40 years old in good health. The sequenced sample consisted of blood. CDR3 loop: CASSAGQSSSYEQYF. CDR3 DNA: TGTGCCAGCAGCGCGGGACAGAGCAGCTCCTACGAGCAGTACTTC.